This record looks at one T cell receptor beta chain sequence and its context. What it binds is unknown. This sample is drawn from a study of regulatory T cells in long-lasting Graves disease. General study findings and limits: With some 2,800 shared public clonotypes, persistent patients exceeded new patients, who shared about a thousand.

CDR3 size: 12 residues. The germline V gene has CDR1 MDHEN and CDR2 SYDVKM. V gave up 4 bases and J gave up 8 bases, with 11 bases separating them. Stated time point: newly diagnosed GD, antithyroid drugs for less than 3 months. From PBMCs, RNA was extracted and then used to make the TCR library. Construction of the TCR beta libraries employed iRepertoire HTBI primers in conjunction with Arm-PCR of CDR3 regions. TCRdb reprocessed the multiplex PCR reads with MiXCR, giving one entry per CDR3 protein. The sample shows hundreds of thousands of distinct CDR3 sequences, 16% of them seen only once. This same sample was also part of a study on T cells in Graves' hyperthyroidism and ophthalmopathy. That study reports: Ophthalmopathy, which appeared later, was predicted by the model a median around 6.9 months before onset.

The sequence was collected from a man aged 35-49 years with Graves disease. Source: peripheral blood mononuclear cells (PBMCs), taken at new diagnosis, from a patient treated with antithyroid drugs. The chain combines TRBV28 with TRBJ1-1, with TRBD1 as a possible D gene (5 bases). The CDR3 protein is CASSYQGAEAFF. The DNA for the CDR3 is TGTGCCAGCAGTTACCAGGGTGCAGAAGCTTTCTTT. The full variable domain, with the rest looked up from reference TRBV28 and TRBJ1-1, is DVKVTQSSRYLVKRTGEKVFLECVQDMDHENMFWYRQDPGLGLRLIYFSYDVKMKEKGDIPEGYSVSREKKERFSLILESASTNQTSMYLCASSYQGAEAFFGQGTRLTVV.